Following are 3 T cell receptor beta chains from one sample sequenced in a study of blood T cells in healthy people across ages (dated by TCRdb to about 2015). Library preparation was by 5' RACE. TCRdb names Illumina HiSeq 2500 as the instrument used. A second 7 to 11 cycle PCR used a sample-barcoded 5' primer and a J-beta primer mix. TCRdb reanalyzed the raw reads on its own, using fastp at Q25 for trimming and MiXCR for clone calling, and kept in-frame beta chains. CDR3 protein sequences are deduplicated, and each keeps its most common genes and DNA. The sample records roughly 1.4 million distinct CDR3 sequences, roughly 64% of which are singletons. In total, the top ten clones hold about 6.7% of the sample. What was sequenced was blood. All receptors derive from a man between 18 and 29 years old in good health.

The chain is built from TRBV29-1 and TRBJ1-5; maybe TRBD1 (5 bases). V was clipped by 1 base and J by 4 bases, with 8 bases between them. The CDR3 is made up of 13 amino acids. In germline, CDR1 is SQVTM, CDR2 ANQGSEA. CDR3 coding DNA: TGCAGCGTTGAAGCAGGGCCTAATCAGCCCCAGCATTTT. Amino acid sequence: CSVEAGPNQPQHF.

The chain couples TRBV10-2 to TRBJ2-1, with D possibly matching TRBD1 (6 bases). Germline V gives CDR1 WSHSY, CDR2 SAAADI. This CDR3 spans 15 amino acids. V was shortened by 2 bases and J by 3 bases, with 11 bases between the two germline ends. The CDR3 protein is CASSELGQNYNEQFF. The DNA of the CDR3 is TGCGCCAGCAGTGAGCTAGGACAGAACTACAATGAGCAGTTCTTC.

The V gene is TRBV27, the J gene TRBJ2-7; 9 nucleotides align to TRBD2. The J call may be mistaken, given a closer DNA end match to TRBJ2-5. Germline loops: CDR1 MNHEY, CDR2 SMNVEV (reference sequence). The CDR3 covers 14 residues. For the CDR3, the DNA is TGTGCCAGCCTAATGGTAGCGGGAGCAGAGACCCAGTACTTC. Residues: CASLMVAGAETQYF.